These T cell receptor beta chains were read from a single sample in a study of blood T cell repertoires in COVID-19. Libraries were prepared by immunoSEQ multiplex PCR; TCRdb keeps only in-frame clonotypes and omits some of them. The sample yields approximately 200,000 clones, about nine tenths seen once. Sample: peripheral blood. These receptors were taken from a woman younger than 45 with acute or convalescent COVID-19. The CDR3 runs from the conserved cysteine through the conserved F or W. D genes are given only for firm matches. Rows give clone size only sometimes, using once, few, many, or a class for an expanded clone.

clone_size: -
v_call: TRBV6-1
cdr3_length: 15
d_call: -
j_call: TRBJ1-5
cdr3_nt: TGTGCCAGCAGTGAAGCTCTGAGTCGCAATCAGCCCCAGCATTTT
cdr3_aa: CASSEALSRNQPQHF

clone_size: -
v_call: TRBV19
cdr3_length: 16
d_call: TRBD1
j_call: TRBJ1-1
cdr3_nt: TGTGCCAGTAGTATTTGGACAGGGGGAAGGGGGAATGAAGCTTTCTTT
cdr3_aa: CASSIWTGGRGNEAFF

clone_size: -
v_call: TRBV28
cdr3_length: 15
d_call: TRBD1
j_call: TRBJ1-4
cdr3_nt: TGTGCCAGCAGTAAACCCGGGACAGGGGGTGAAAAACTGTTTTTT
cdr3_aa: CASSKPGTGGEKLFF

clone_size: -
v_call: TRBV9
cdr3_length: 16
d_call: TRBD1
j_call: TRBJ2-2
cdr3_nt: TGTGCCAGCAGCGTAGGAGGGGGCGCCGACACCGGGGAGCTGTTTTTT
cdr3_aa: CASSVGGGADTGELFF

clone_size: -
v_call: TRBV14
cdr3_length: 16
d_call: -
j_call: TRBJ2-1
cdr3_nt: TGTGCCAGCAGCCAAGATTTGGGAGCTTTCTACAATGAGCAGTTCTTC
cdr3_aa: CASSQDLGAFYNEQFF

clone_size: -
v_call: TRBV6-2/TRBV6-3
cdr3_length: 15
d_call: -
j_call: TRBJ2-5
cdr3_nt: TGTGCCAGCAGTTACTCGTGGCTAGCTTCGGAGACCCAGTACTTC
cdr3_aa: CASSYSWLASETQYF

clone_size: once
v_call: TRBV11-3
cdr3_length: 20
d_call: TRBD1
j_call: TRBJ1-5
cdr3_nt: TGTGCCAGCAGCTCGCAACCACGCAAAACAGGGGAGCGGAGGAATCAGCCCCAGCATTTT
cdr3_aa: CASSSQPRKTGERRNQPQHF

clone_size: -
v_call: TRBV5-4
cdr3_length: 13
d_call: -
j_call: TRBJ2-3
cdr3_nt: TGTGCCAGCAGCTTTTCAGGCACAGATACGCAGTATTTT
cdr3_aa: CASSFSGTDTQYF

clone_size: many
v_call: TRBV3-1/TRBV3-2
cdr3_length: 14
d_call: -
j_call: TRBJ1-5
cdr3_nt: TGTGCCAGCAGCCAACAGGGTTTAGGACAGCCCCAGCATTTT
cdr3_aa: CASSQQGLGQPQHF

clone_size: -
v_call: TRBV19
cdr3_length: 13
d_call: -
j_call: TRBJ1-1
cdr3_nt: TGTGCCAGTACCCTGGGCCAGAACACTGAAGCTTTCTTT
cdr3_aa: CASTLGQNTEAFF

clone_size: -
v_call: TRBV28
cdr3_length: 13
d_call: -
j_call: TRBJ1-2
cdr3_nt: TGTGCCAGCACTTCCGGGTCCCCGGAGGGCTACACCTTC
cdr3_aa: CASTSGSPEGYTF

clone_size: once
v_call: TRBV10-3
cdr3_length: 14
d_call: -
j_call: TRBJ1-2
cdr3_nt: TGTGCCATCAGTGTCAAGGACATCCGGGAGGGCTACACCTTC
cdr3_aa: CAISVKDIREGYTF

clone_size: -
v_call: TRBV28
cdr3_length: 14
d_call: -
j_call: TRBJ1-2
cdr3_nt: TGTGCCAGCAGTCCCCGGGGGGGGTCCTATGGCTACACCTTC
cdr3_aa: CASSPRGGSYGYTF

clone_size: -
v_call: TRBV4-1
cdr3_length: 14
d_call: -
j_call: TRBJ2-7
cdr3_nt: TGCGCCAGCAGCCCCCGACAGGCGGTCTACGAGCAGTACTTC
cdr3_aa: CASSPRQAVYEQYF

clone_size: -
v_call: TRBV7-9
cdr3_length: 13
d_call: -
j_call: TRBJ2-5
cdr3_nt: TGTGCCAGCAGCTTAGGGGACTCAGAGACCCAGTACTTC
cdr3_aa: CASSLGDSETQYF

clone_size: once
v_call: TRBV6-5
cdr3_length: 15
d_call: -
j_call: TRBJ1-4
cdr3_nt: TGTGCCAGCAGCGCCTCCGGGTCTCGTAATGAAAAACTGTTTTTT
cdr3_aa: CASSASGSRNEKLFF

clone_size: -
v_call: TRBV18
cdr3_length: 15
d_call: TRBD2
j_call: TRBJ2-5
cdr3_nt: TGTGCCAGCTCACGAGGGGCTAGCGGGGGACAGACCCAGTACTTC
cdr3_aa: CASSRGASGGQTQYF

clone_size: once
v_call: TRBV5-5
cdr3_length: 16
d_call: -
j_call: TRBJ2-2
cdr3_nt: TGTGCCAGCAGCTTGGGCCCGGTTACGAACACCGGGGAGCTGTTTTTT
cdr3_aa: CASSLGPVTNTGELFF

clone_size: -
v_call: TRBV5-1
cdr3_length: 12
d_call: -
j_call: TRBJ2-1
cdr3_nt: TGCGCCAGCAGCTTGGTTCTTTATGAGCAGTTCTTC
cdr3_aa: CASSLVLYEQFF

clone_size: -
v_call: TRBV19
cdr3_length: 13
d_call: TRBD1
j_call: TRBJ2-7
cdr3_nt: TGTGCCAGCAGAGGGACAGGGAGTCACGAGCAGTACTTC
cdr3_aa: CASRGTGSHEQYF

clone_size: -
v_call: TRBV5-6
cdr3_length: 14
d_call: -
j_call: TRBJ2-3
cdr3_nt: TGTGCCAGCAGCCTATCTTCTGGCACAGATACGCAGTATTTT
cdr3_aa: CASSLSSGTDTQYF

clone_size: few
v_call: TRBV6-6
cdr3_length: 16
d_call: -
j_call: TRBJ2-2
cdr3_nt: TGTGCCAGCAGCCAACGGGACCAGCGGGACACCGGGGAGCTGTTTTTT
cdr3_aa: CASSQRDQRDTGELFF

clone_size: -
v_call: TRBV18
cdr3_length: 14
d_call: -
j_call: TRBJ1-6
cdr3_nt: TGTGCCAGCTCACCAATAGGACAGCATTCACCCCTCCACTTT
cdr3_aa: CASSPIGQHSPLHF

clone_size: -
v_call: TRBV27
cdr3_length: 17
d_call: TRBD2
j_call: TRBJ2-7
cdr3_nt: TGTGCCAGCAGTTTATCGCCCGGACTAGCGGGTTCCTACGAGCAGTACTTC
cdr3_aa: CASSLSPGLAGSYEQYF

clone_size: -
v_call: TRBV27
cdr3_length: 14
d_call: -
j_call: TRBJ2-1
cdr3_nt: TGTGCCACCGGGCGGACAGCGACCTACAATGAGCAGTTCTTC
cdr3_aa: CATGRTATYNEQFF

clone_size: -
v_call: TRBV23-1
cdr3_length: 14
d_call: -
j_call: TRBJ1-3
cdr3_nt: TGCGCCAGCAGTCCAGCGGGGTCTGGAAACACCATATATTTT
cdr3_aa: CASSPAGSGNTIYF

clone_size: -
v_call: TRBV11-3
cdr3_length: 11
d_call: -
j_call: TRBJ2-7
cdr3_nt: TGTGCCAGCGGGTCTTTGGAGGAGCAGTACTTC
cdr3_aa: CASGSLEEQYF

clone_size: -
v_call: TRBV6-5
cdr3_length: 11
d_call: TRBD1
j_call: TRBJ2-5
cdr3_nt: TGTGCCGGAAGGGGGCAGGAGACCCAGTACTTC
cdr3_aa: CAGRGQETQYF

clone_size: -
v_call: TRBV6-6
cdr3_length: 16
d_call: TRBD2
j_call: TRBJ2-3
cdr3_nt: TGTGCCAGCAGTTACTCCGAGCGGGATAGCACAGATACGCAGTATTTT
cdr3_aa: CASSYSERDSTDTQYF

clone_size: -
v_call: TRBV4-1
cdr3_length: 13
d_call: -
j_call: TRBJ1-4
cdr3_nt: TGCGCCAGCAGCCAAGTAAAAAATGAAAAACTGTTTTTT
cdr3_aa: CASSQVKNEKLFF

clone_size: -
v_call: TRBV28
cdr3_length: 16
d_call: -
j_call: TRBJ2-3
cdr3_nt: TGTGCCAGCAGAGCCCTTCGGGACTTCCTCACAGATACGCAGTATTTT
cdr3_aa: CASRALRDFLTDTQYF

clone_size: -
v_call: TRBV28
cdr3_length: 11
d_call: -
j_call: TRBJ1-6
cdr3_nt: TGTGCCACCGATGGGCCAGGCGACCTCCACTTT
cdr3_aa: CATDGPGDLHF

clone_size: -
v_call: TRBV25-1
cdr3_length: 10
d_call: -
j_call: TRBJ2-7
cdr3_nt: TGTGCCAGCGTTAATTACGAGCAGTACTTC
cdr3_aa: CASVNYEQYF

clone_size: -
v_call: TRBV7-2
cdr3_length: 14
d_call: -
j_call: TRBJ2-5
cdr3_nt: TGTGCCAGCAGCTTATCGCTACAGCGGGAGACCCAGTACTTC
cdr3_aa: CASSLSLQRETQYF

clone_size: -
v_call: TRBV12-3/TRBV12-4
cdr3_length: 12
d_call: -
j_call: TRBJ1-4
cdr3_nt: TGTGCCAGCAGTGAACTGGAGGGAAAACTGTTTTTT
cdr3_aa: CASSELEGKLFF

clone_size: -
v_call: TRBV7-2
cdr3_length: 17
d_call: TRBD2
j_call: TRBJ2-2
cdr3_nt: TGTGCCAGCAGCTCCCCCTTAGCGGGAGGTCAAACCGGGGAGCTGTTTTTT
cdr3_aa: CASSSPLAGGQTGELFF

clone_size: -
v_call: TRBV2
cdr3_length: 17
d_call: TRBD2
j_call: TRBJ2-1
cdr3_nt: TGTGCCAGCAGTGACCCGACCTCCGGGAGGGCGGATAATGAGCAGTTCTTC
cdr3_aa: CASSDPTSGRADNEQFF

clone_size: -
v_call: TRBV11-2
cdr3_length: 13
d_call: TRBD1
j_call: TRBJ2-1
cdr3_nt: TGTGCCAGCAGCCTTGGGACAGGGGACGAGCAGTTCTTC
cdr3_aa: CASSLGTGDEQFF

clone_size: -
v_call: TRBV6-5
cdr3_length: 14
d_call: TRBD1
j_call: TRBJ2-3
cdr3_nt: TGTGCCAGCAGCAGCGGACAGGGCACAGATACGCAGTATTTT
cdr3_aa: CASSSGQGTDTQYF

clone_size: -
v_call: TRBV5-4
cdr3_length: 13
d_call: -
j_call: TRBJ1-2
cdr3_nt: TGTGCCAGCAGTAGCGGGGTTACTAAAGGCTACACCTTC
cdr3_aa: CASSSGVTKGYTF

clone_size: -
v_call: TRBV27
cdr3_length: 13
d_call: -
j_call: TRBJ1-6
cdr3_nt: TGTGCCAGCAGTTTATCTGCGAATTCACCCCTCCACTTT
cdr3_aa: CASSLSANSPLHF

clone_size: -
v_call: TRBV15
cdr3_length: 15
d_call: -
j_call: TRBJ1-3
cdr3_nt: TGTGCCACCAGCAGAACATCCGCCGGCGGGGACACCATATATTTT
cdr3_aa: CATSRTSAGGDTIYF

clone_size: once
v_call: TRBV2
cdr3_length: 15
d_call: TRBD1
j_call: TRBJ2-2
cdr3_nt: TGTGCCAGCTCCCGGTGGGACAGGGCGACCGGGGAGCTGTTTTTT
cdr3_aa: CASSRWDRATGELFF

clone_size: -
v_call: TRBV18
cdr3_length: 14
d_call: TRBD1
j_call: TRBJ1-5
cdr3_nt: TGTGCCAGCTCACAGGGACAGGGATATCAGCCCCAGCATTTT
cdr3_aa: CASSQGQGYQPQHF

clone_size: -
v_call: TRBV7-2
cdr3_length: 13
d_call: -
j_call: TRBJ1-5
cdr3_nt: TGTGCCAGCAGCCCCCAGTGGCATCAGCCCCAGCATTTT
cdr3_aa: CASSPQWHQPQHF

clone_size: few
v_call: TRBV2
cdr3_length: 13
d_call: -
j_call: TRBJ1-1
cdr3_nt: TGTGCCAGCAGTGAGAACAGGTTAAGAGGCGCTTTCTTT
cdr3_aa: CASSENRLRGAFF

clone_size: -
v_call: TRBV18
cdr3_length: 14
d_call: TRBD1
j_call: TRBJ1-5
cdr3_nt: TGTGCCAGCTCACAGGGGACAGGGGGTCAGCCCCAGCATTTT
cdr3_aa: CASSQGTGGQPQHF

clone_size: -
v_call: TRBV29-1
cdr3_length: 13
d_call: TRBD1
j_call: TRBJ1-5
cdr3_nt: TGCAGCGTTAGGGACAGTACATATCAGCCCCAGCATTTT
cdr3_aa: CSVRDSTYQPQHF

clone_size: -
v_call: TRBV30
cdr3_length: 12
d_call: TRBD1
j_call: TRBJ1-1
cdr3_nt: TGTGCCTACACAGGGGGCGGCACTGAAGCTTTCTTT
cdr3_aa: CAYTGGGTEAFF

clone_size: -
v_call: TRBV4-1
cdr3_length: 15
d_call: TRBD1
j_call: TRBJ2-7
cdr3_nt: TGCGCCAGCAGCTCCGGGACAGGGGGTAGGAACGAGCAGTACTTC
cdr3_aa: CASSSGTGGRNEQYF

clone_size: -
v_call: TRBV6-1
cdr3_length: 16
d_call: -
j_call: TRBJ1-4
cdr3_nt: TGTGCCAGCAGTGAAGCCTCAGGGGCACTTAATGAAAAACTGTTTTTT
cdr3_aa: CASSEASGALNEKLFF